The clone carrying this TCR beta chain was seen ten or more times. Its antigen is not known. V shed 6 bases and J shed 2 bases, with 9 bases lying between them. CDR3 length equals 12 residues. Germline CDR1 DFQATT, CDR2 SNEGSKA (reference sequence). The sample is drawn from a study of identical twins. Whole-study findings and limits: Low generation probability was overrepresented in out-of-frame alpha sequences shared by twins.

Each CDR3 protein is one row after TCRdb ran MiXCR on the 5' RACE reads. The sample consists of about 150,000 distinct CDR3 sequences, 3% to 4.5% of them appearing once. V is TRBV20-1 and J is TRBJ2-3; D is possibly TRBD1 (6 bases). The sample was memory T cells sorted from blood. This receptor was identified in a man younger than 30 in good health. In DNA, the CDR3 is TGCAGTGCGAGGGACAACACAGATACGCAGTATTTT. Its translation is CSARDNTDTQYF.